These 19 T cell receptor beta chains came from one sample sequenced in a study of T cell repertoires in cytomegalovirus infection. No antigens are known for them. Via MiXCR, TCRdb re-called the reads, giving one row per CDR3 protein. Seen here are some 310,000 distinct CDR3 sequences, approximately 25% observed once, and the top ten hold 13%. Source: cultured PBMCs, taken from culture after CMV antigen stimulation. Source of these receptors: a human donor in good health (CMV status not recorded). Some clones in this sample may be carry-over from other donors' samples.

This clonotype came up many times. The chain recombines TRBV7-9 with TRBJ2-3, with 10 bases lining up with TRBD1. The CDR3 has 15 residues. CDR1 is SEHNR and CDR2 is FQNEAQ in the germline V gene (reference sequence). With V trimmed by 5 bases and J by 2 bases, 4 bases remained unmatched. The chain's CDR3 is CASSPRQGATDTQYF. Written as DNA, the CDR3 is TGTGCCAGCAGCCCCCGACAGGGGGCCACAGATACGCAGTATTTT.

This clonotype has a count of ten or more. This chain connects TRBV7-6 to TRBJ2-1, with 7 bases that match TRBD2. The CDR3 runs to 14 residues. The V segment lost 3 bases and the J segment 5 bases; nucleotides outside the gene matches: 4. CDR1 and CDR2 (germline): SGHVS, FNYEAQ. Here the CDR3 DNA reads TGTGCCAGCAGCTTGTGGCTAGCGGACAATGAGCAGTTCTTC. Translated, it gives CASSLWLADNEQFF.

In this sample, this clonotype turned up many times. V and J are TRBV7-2 and TRBJ2-2, with a possible D match to TRBD2 (6 bases). The CDR3 is 15 amino acids. Germline assignment: CDR1 SGHTA and CDR2 FQGNSA. Trimming cost V 0 bases and J 4 bases, with 9 bases left between them. The CDR3 nucleotides read TGTGCCAGCAGCTTAGCGTTGGGGGGCACCGGGGAGCTGTTTTTT. Protein: CASSLALGGTGELFF. Variable domain in full (rest from reference TRBV7-2 and TRBJ2-2): GAGVSQSPSNKVTEKGKDVELRCDPISGHTALYWYRQSLGQGLEFLIYFQGNSAPDKSGLPSDRFSAERTGGSVSTLTIQRTQQEDSAVYLCASSLALGGTGELFFGEGSRLTVL.

V gene TRBV6-6 combines with J gene TRBJ1-1; tentative D call: TRBD1 (6 bases). Germline V CDR1 and CDR2: MNHNY, SVGAGI (reference sequence). Trimming left V 3 bases short and J 0 bases short, with 8 bases between. This CDR3 region has 14 residues. CDR3 residues: CASSYGTLNTEAFF. The CDR3 DNA reads TGTGCCAGCAGTTATGGGACACTGAACACTGAAGCTTTCTTT.

The chain carries TRBV5-4 and TRBJ2-3; 8 bases match TRBD2. Germline-derived CDR1 and CDR2 are SGHNT and YYREEE (reference sequence). V was pared by 4 bases and J by 1 base, with 2 bases of the junction left unmatched. This CDR3 has 14 residues. The CDR3 DNA reads TGTGCCAGCAGCCGGGAGGGGGGCACAGATACGCAGTATTTT. Its protein product is CASSREGGTDTQYF.

This clonotype has a count of ten or more. This rearrangement joins TRBV7-2 to TRBJ1-2, with unresolved D. Germline CDR1 and CDR2: SGHTA and FQGNSA. The CDR3 length is 12 residues. V lost 2 bases to trimming and J lost 7 bases, with 8 bases between them. The CDR3 protein is CASSLKRPGYTF. The CDR3 nucleotides read TGTGCCAGCAGCTTAAAGCGCCCTGGCTACACCTTC.

The table lists this clonotype with a few counts. V usage is TRBV20-1 and J usage is TRBJ2-3; 8 positions agree with TRBD2. Germline V lookup: CDR1 DFQATT, CDR2 SNEGSKA (reference sequence). This CDR3 spans 14 amino acids. J was trimmed by 4 bases and V by 5 bases; bases with no gene match: 8. CDR3: CSARGTSSADTQYF. CDR3 coding DNA: TGCAGTGCTCGAGGGACTAGTAGCGCAGATACGCAGTATTTT.

This clonotype was picked up a small number of times. V usage is TRBV6-6 and J usage is TRBJ1-2; 9 bases agree with TRBD1. CDR3 length: 15 amino acids. CDR1 is MNHNY and CDR2 is SVGAGI in the germline V gene (reference sequence). Unmatched junction bases numbered 7, after V lost 2 bases and J lost 6 bases. The CDR3 DNA reads TGTGCCAGCAGTTACATGGGACAGGGCTTTGATGGCTACACCTTC. It is translated as CASSYMGQGFDGYTF.

This clonotype was observed many times. This chain links TRBV7-6 with TRBJ2-5; 10 bases line up with TRBD2. Germline-derived CDR1 and CDR2 are SGHVS and FNYEAQ. The CDR3 sequence is 16 residues long. V lost 0 bases, J lost 0 bases, and 1 base stayed unmatched. CDR3 coding DNA: TGTGCCAGCAGCTTAGCAGCGGGAGGGTACCAAGAGACCCAGTACTTC. Amino acids: CASSLAAGGYQETQYF.

The chain combines TRBV2 with TRBJ1-2; D remains unclear. CDR1 and CDR2 (germline): SNHLY, FYNNEI. Between the trimmed V and J ends, which lost 1 base and 5 bases, there was a span of 8 bases. This CDR3 contains 13 residues. CDR3 amino acids: CASSEEIVYGYTF. The CDR3 bases are TGTGCCAGCAGTGAAGAAATTGTATATGGCTACACCTTC.

V is TRBV11-2 and J is TRBJ2-1, with TRBD1 matching over 7 bases. The germline V gene encodes CDR1 SGHAT and CDR2 FQNNGV. The junction had 6 bases not matched to a gene; V was cut back by 7 bases and J by 0 bases. This CDR3 region has 15 residues. The CDR3 loop is CASIKTGSSYNEQFF. In nucleotides, the CDR3 is TGTGCCAGCATTAAGACAGGGAGCTCCTACAATGAGCAGTTCTTC.

This clonotype was picked up many times. CDR3 DNA sequence: TGTGCCAGCAGTTTATGGGCACCTAGCGAAGCCGCCCATGAGCAGTTCTTC. Translated, it gives CASSLWAPSEAAHEQFF. V gene TRBV28 combines with J gene TRBJ2-1; D may be TRBD2 (6 bases). V lost 0 bases to trimming and J lost 8 bases, with 20 bases between them. The length of the CDR3 is 17 residues. Germline lookup yields CDR1 MDHEN and CDR2 SYDVKM.

This clonotype was detected many times. The chain combines TRBV7-9 with TRBJ2-3; 9 bases fit TRBD2. The V gene end was trimmed by 5 bases and the J gene end by 1 base; junction bases not matched to a gene: 7. The length of the CDR3 is 16 residues. Germline V CDR1 and CDR2: SEHNR, FQNEAQ (reference sequence). The DNA for the CDR3 is TGTGCCAGCAGCCTACTGACTAGCGGTGGCACAGATACGCAGTATTTT. This gives the protein CASSLLTSGGTDTQYF.

This clonotype was counted only a few times. The V gene is TRBV4-1, the J gene TRBJ2-3; TRBD2 agrees at 8 bases. CDR1 MGHRA and CDR2 YSYEKL come from the germline V gene. The CDR3 is 16 amino acids. Unmatched junction bases numbered 10, after V lost 5 bases and J lost 3 bases. DNA of the CDR3: TGCGCCAGCAGCGTTACTAGCGGTGGAAGGACAGATACGCAGTATTTT. It is translated as CASSVTSGGRTDTQYF.

This chain connects TRBV11-3 to TRBJ1-2, with a tentative D call TRBD1 (5 bases). Trimming took off 3 bases at V and 4 bases at J, with 12 bases between the two ends. The CDR3 spans 14 residues. The germline V gene has CDR1 SGHNT and CDR2 YENEEA. The CDR3 DNA is TGTGCCAGCAGCTTGGCGGGGACTTCCTATGGCTACACCTTC. The encoded protein is CASSLAGTSYGYTF.

This clonotype has just a few counts. The rearrangement joins TRBV4-1 to TRBJ2-3; no clear D gene. The CDR3 runs to 15 residues. Deletions cut 0 bases from V and 0 bases from J, with 7 bases between. CDR1 is MGHRA, CDR2 YSYEKL, per germline. CDR3 loop: CASSQELRSTDTQYF. CDR3 DNA: TGCGCCAGCAGCCAAGAGCTCAGGAGCACAGATACGCAGTATTTT.

V is TRBV7-2 and J is TRBJ1-5; 9 bases are shared with TRBD1. The J segment lost 10 bases and the V segment lost 0 bases, leaving 10 bases of the junction unmatched. The CDR3 has 16 residues. Germline-derived CDR1 and CDR2 are SGHTA and FQGNSA. CDR3 in amino acids: CASSLAPQGQGTPQHF. CDR3 sequence (DNA): TGTGCCAGCAGCTTAGCCCCTCAGGGACAGGGAACCCCCCAGCATTTT.

The chain carries TRBV3-1 and TRBJ2-5; TRBD2 aligns across 8 bases. CDR1 is LGHDT and CDR2 is YNNKEL in the germline V gene (reference sequence). The CDR3 is made up of 17 amino acids. Losses at the gene ends were 4 bases for V and 5 bases for J; bases not matched to a gene: 15. The DNA for the CDR3 is TGTGCCAGCAGCCCCGATTCCGGGGGGGACATTTTCGAGACCCAGTACTTC. Encoded protein: CASSPDSGGDIFETQYF.

The chain uses TRBV5-5 and TRBJ2-1; the match to TRBD2 covers 7 bases. Germline assignment: CDR1 SGHKS and CDR2 YYEKEE (reference sequence). CDR3 length equals 15 residues. Trimming removed 6 bases from V and 0 bases from J; junction bases left unmatched: 6. This CDR3 is CASKKAGSSYNEQFF. Here the CDR3 DNA reads TGTGCCAGCAAGAAAGCGGGATCCTCCTACAATGAGCAGTTCTTC.